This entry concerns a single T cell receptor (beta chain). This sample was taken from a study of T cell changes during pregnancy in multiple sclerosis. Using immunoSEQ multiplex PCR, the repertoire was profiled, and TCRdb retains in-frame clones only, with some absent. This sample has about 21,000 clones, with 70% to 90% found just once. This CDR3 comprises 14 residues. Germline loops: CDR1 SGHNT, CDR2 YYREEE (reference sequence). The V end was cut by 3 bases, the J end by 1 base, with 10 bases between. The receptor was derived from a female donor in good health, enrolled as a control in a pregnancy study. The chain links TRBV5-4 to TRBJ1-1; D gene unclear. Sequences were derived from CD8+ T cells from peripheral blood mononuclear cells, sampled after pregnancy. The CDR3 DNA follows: TGTGCCAGCAGCTCGGACGGAGGGAACACTGAAGCTTTCTTT. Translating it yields CASSSDGGNTEAFF.